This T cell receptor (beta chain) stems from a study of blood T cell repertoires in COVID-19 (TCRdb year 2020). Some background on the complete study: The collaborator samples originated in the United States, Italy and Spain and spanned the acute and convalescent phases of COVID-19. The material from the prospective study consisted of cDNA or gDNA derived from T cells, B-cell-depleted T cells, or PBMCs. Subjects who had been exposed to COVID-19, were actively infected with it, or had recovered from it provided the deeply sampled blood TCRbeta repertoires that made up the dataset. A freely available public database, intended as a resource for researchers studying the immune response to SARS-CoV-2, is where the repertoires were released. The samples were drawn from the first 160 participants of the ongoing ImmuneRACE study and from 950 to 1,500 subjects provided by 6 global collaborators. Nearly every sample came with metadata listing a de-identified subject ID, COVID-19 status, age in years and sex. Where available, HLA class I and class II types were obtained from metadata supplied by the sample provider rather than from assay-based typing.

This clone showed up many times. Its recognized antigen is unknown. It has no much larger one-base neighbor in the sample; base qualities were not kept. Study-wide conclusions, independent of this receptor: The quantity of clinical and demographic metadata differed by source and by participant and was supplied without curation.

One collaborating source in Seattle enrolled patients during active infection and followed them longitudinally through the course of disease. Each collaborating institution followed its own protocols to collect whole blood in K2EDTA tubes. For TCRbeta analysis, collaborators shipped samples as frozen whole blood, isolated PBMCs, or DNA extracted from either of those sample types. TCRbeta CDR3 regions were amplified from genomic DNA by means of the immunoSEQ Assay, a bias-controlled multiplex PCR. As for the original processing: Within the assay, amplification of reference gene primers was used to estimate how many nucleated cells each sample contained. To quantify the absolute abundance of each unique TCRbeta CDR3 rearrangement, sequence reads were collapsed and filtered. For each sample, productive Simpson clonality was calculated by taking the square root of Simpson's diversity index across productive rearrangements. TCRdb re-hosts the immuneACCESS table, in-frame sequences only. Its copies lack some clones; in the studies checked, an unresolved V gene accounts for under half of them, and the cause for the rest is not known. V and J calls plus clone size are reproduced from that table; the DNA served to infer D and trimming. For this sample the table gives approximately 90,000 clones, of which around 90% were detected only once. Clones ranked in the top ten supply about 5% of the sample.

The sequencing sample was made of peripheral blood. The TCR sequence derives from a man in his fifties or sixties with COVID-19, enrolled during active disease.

The CDR3 is CASSYSEDGNEQFF. The DNA sequence follows: TGTGCCAGCAGTTACTCGGAGGACGGCAATGAGCAGTTCTTC. The chain is assembled from TRBV6-2 or TRBV6-3 and TRBJ2-1; TRBD2 could be the D gene, as 5 bases match. The CDR3 contains 14 residues, cysteine and phenylalanine counted. Of the read, only the CDR3 DNA is kept; its 42 bases are in frame from base 1. V and J lose 0 bases and 6 bases, and a span of 9 bases separates them. According to the germline V gene, CDR1 reads MNHEY and CDR2 reads SVGEGT.